This T cell receptor (beta chain) was sequenced for a study of blood T cell repertoires in COVID-19. Study-wide context: Whether acute or convalescent, the COVID-19 samples came from the United States, Italy and Spain. Nucleic acid was either cDNA or gDNA, and it came from T cells, B-cell-depleted T cells, or PBMCs.

In germline, CDR1 is SGHAT, CDR2 FQDESV (reference sequence). With 5 bases removed from V and 2 bases from J, the gap between germline ends came to 16 bases. CDR3 length equals 15 residues. Original data processing: For nucleated cells, counts were estimated from reference gene primer amplification. This table comes from immunoSEQ multiplex PCR, and its TCRdb copy is limited to in-frame clones, with some not included. V and J calls and clone size are those listed in that table; D and trimming were worked out from the DNA. The table includes about 250,000 clones, around 89% detected once. The TCR sequence derives from a man younger than 40 with acute or convalescent COVID-19. Material: peripheral blood. This chain connects TRBV11-1 to TRBJ2-7; D gene unclear. CDR3 sequence reads: CASSEGSQEPYEQYF. The CDR3 nucleotides are TGTGCCAGCAGCGAAGGTTCTCAGGAACCCTACGAGCAGTACTTC.